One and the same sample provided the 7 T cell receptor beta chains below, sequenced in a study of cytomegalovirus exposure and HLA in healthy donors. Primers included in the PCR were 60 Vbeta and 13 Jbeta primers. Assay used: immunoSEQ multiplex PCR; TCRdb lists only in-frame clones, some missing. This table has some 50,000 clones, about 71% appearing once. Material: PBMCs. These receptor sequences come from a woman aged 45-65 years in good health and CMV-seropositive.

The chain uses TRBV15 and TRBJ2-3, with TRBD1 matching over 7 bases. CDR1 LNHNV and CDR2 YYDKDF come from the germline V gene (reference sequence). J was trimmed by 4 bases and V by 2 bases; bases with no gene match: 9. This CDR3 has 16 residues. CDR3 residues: CATSRLGGPTSDTQYF. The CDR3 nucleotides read TGTGCCACCAGCAGACTAGGGGGCCCCACGTCAGATACGCAGTATTTT.

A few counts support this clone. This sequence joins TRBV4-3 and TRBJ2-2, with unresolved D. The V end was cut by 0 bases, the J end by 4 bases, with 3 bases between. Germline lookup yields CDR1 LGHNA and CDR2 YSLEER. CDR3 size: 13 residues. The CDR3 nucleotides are TGCGCCAGCAGCCAAGATCTCACCGGGGAGCTGTTTTTT. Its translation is CASSQDLTGELFF.

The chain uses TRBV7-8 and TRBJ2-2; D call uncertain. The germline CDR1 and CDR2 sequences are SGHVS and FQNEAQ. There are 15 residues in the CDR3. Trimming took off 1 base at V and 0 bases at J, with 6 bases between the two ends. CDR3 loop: CASSLESPNTGELFF. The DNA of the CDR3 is TGTGCCAGCAGCTTAGAGAGTCCGAACACCGGGGAGCTGTTTTTT.

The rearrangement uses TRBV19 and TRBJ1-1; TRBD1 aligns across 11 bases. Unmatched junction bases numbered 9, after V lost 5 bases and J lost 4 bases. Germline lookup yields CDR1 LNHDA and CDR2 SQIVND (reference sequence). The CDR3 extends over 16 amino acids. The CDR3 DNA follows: TGTGCCAGTAGTCTCCGGGACAGGGGGATGTTCACTGAAGCTTTCTTT. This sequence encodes CASSLRDRGMFTEAFF.

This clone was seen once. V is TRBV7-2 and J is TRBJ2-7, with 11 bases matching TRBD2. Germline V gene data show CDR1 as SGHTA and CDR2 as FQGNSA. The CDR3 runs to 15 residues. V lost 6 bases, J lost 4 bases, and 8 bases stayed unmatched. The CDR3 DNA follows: TGTGCCAGCAGACCCACTAGCGGGAGATGGTACGAGCAGTACTTC. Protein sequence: CASRPTSGRWYEQYF.

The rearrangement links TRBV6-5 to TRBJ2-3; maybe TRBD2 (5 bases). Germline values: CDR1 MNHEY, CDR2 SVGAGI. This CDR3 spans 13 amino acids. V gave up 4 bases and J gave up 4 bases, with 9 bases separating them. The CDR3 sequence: CASSWRVADTQYF. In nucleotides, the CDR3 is TGTGCCAGCAGTTGGCGGGTCGCAGATACGCAGTATTTT.

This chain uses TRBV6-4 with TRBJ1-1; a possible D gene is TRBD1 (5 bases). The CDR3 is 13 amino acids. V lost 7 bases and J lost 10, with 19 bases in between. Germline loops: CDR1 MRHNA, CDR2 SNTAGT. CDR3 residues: CASNRRARRGAFF. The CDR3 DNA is TGTGCCAGCAACCGACGGGCCCGAAGGGGAGCTTTCTTT.